The sequence of this TCR beta chain was determined in a study of blood T cell repertoires in COVID-19 (dated by TCRdb to 2018 to 2021). About the investigation overall: The collaborator samples originated in the United States, Italy and Spain and spanned the acute and convalescent phases of COVID-19. HLA class I and class II types, where available, came from metadata supplied by the sample provider rather than from assay-based typing. Deeply sampled blood TCRbeta repertoires from subjects exposed to, actively infected with, or recovered from COVID-19 were included in the dataset. The sample metadata nearly always contained a de-identified subject ID, COVID-19 status, age in years and sex. The repertoires were made available in a free public database intended to serve as a resource for research on the immune response to SARS-CoV-2. Samples were obtained from the ongoing ImmuneRACE study (first 160 participants) and from 1,200 or so subjects provided by 6 global collaborators. The prospective study material was composed of cDNA or gDNA derived from T cells, B-cell-depleted T cells, or PBMCs. What the authors observed across the whole study: The quantity of clinical and demographic metadata differed by source and by participant and was supplied without curation.

Turning to this clone: The antigen it binds to is not known. One base away there is no much larger clone; base qualities are not given.

CDR1 SNHLY and CDR2 FYNNEI were looked up in the germline V gene. The CDR3 holds 14 amino acids from the cysteine to the phenylalanine. Here the CDR3 DNA is all that survives: 42 bases in frame from base 1. The junction shows trimming of 0 bases on V and 4 bases on J, plus 9 bases between the germline ends. Another Seattle source contributed samples from volunteer blood donors who had recovered from COVID-19. Each collaborating institution followed its own protocols to collect whole blood in K2EDTA tubes. For TCRbeta analysis, collaborators shipped samples in one of three forms: frozen whole blood, isolated PBMCs, or DNA extracted from either of those sample types. TCRbeta CDR3 regions were amplified from genomic DNA by means of the immunoSEQ Assay, a bias-controlled multiplex PCR. For the original study's pipeline: The number of nucleated cells in each sample was estimated from the amplification of reference gene primers within the assay. To quantify the absolute abundance of each unique TCRbeta CDR3 rearrangement, sequence reads were collapsed and filtered. For each sample, productive Simpson clonality was calculated as the square root of Simpson's diversity index across productive rearrangements. TCRdb took over this immuneACCESS table, retaining in-frame rearrangements with V and J assigned. Such tables are incomplete; in checked studies, under half of the missing clones stem from an unresolved V gene, and the remainder is unexplained. V and J calls and clone size are those listed in that table; D and trimming were worked out from the DNA. Present in this sample are about 240,000 clones, 87% of which were seen just once. Jointly, the top ten make up about 7% of the sample.

This receptor chain uses TRBV2 and TRBJ2-5, with the D gene too uncertain to name. This TCR derives from a man between 60 and 75 years old who had recovered from COVID-19. The sequencing sample was made of peripheral blood. The CDR3 region has the sequence CASSEARTLETQYF. The nucleotide sequence is TGTGCCAGCAGTGAAGCCCGCACTCTAGAGACCCAGTACTTC.